This T cell receptor (beta chain) was captured in a study of molecular identifiers for immune sequencing clone quantification listed by TCRdb under 2018. Study-level background: For a replicate experiment, the RNA from either about 20,000 or 100,000 naive CD8 T cells was divided into five aliquots, and four of those aliquots went on to sequencing. CD8 T cells were used in a methods study to benchmark molecular-identifier clustering-based TCR repertoire sequencing (MIDCIRS) and TCR RNA copy counting. Paper-wide results and their limitations: In CMV-specific effector cells, clones with more than 20 RNA copies accounted for over 99% of molecules, whereas in naive cells such clones accounted for under 1%. Identical TCR molecules sharing a barcode could cause highly expanded clone sizes to be underestimated. Spiked-in Jurkat TCR RNA (approximately 10 copies' worth), which is not part of the donor repertoire, was contained in the naive libraries. Even against a background of around 950,000 naive CD8 T cells, spiked-in Jurkat TCR RNA amounting to a single cell's worth was reported to be detectable. Modeling indicated about 3 TCR RNA copies recovered per cell, compared with 7.5 to 10 by digital PCR, which implies a capture efficiency of 25% to 35%. When barcode sub-clustering was not used, chimeric consensus sequences inflated TCR diversity, with chimeras reaching as high as 47%.

Libraries were built with PCR. The sequencing machine was a NextSeq 500. Bulk TCR libraries were generated as previously described, with the TCR primers listed in Table S5 used. Total RNA was purified with the Qiagen AllPrep DNA/RNA kit. Before any analysis, reads coming from multiple sequencing runs of the same library were combined into one pool. The original methods were these. Reads were retained only if an exact TCR constant sequence was present, and the retained reads were trimmed to 150 nt and grouped according to their 12-nt molecular barcodes. Reads in each barcode group were sub-clustered using a 15% Levenshtein threshold, and a quality-weighted consensus sequence was built for each RNA molecule. Non-functional sequences were filtered out, along with any lower-count sequence sitting one edit away from another sequence. Barcode sub-clusters with fewer than 20% of the maximum read count were removed, based on fitting two negative binomial distributions. Through fastp at Q25 and MiXCR, TCRdb rebuilt clones from the public reads, retaining in-frame beta chains. Duplicate CDR3 protein sequences are folded into a single record with the most common DNA and genes. Here the V and J calls rest on TCRdb's processing, not on the authors' analysis. This sample gives 75,000 to 95,000 distinct CDR3 sequences in total; roughly 25% of them show up just once. Approximately 0.78% of the sample is taken by the ten largest.

This clonotype was seen a few times. What antigen it recognizes has not been identified. A much larger clone differs from this one at a single base, so this may be a read error. Libraries of naive CD8 T cells were built from anywhere between about 17,000 and 1,000,000 sorted cells, with 10%, 30% or 50% of the purified RNA used. Naive CD8 T cells were FACS-sorted as CD8+CD4-CCR7+CD45RA+ on a BD FACSAria II into RLT Plus buffer. Detection sensitivity was tested by spiking Jurkat RNA equal to 9 to 10 TCR copies' worth into samples containing roughly 19,000-1,100,000 naive CD8 T cells. Enrichment of CD8 T cells was performed with RosetteSep CD8+ T Cell Enrichment Cocktail and Ficoll-Paque, after which ACK red cell lysis was carried out. The germline V gene specifies MGHDK as CDR1 and SYGVNS as CDR2. The CDR3 measures 16 amino acids from cysteine to phenylalanine. Only the CDR3 portion is preserved as DNA: 48 bases, with reading frame beginning at the first base. Trimming takes 8 bases from V and 1 base from J, and the germline ends sit 21 bases apart.

The sequence derives from a human donor in good health. Some libraries in this study had Jurkat cell RNA spiked in. Sequencing was performed on naive CD8+ T cells from blood, with Jurkat cell RNA spiked in. The cell subset or site label on this specimen signifies: FACS-sorted CD8+CD4-CCR7+CD45RA+ naive T cells. The rearranged chain carries TRBV25-1 and TRBJ2-7, with no confidently assigned D gene. The CDR3 sequence is CASGVRFSQGSYEQYF. DNA sequence: TGTGCCAGCGGTGTCCGGTTCAGCCAAGGGTCCTACGAGCAGTACTTC.